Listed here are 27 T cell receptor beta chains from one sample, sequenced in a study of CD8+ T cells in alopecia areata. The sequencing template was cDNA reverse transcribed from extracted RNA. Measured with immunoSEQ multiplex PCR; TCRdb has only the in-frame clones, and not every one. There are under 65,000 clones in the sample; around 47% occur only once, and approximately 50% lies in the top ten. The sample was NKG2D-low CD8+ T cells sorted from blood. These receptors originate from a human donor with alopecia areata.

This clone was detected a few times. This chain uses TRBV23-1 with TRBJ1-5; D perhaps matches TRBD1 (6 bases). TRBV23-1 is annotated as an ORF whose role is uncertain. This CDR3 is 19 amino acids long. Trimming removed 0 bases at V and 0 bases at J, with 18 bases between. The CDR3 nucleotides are TGCGCCAGCAGTCAATCGGAAACCGGGACACCTTATAGCAATCAGCCCCAGCATTTT. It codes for CASSQSETGTPYSNQPQHF.

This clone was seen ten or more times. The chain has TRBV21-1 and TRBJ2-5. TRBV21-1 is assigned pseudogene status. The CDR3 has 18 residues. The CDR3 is CASSKGITGAGGQETQYF. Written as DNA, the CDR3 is TGTGCCAGCAGCAAGGGGATAACGGGGGCGGGCGGGCAAGAGACCCAGTACTTC.

Here the CDR3 DNA reads TGTGCCAGCAGTCCCCCAGGGGGAAGCTTGGGTGAGCAGTTCTTC. Residues: CASSPPGGSLGEQFF. The rearrangement uses TRBV28 and TRBJ2-1, with 7 bases fitting TRBD1. Trimming cost V 5 bases and J 9 bases; bases outside gene matches: 13. The CDR3 runs 15 residues. Germline CDR1 MDHEN, CDR2 SYDVKM.

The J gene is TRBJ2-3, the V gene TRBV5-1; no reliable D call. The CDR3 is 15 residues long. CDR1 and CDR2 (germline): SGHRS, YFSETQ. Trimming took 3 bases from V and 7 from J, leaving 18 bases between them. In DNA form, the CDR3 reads TGCGCCAGCAGCTCAATACTCGATTTGGAGAATACGCAGTATTTT. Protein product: CASSSILDLENTQYF.

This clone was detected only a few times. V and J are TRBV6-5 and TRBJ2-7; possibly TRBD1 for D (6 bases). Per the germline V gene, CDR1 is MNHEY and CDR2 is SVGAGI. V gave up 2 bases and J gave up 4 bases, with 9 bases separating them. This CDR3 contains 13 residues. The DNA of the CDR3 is TGTGCCAGCAGTTACGGCAGGGGTTACGAGCAGTACTTC. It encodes CASSYGRGYEQYF.

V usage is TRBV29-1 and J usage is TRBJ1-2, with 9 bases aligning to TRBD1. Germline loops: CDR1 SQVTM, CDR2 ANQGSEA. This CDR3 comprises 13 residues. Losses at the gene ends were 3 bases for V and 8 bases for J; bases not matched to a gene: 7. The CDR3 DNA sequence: TGCAGCGTTGATTTGGACAGGGGTCCGGGCTACACCTTC. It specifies CSVDLDRGPGYTF. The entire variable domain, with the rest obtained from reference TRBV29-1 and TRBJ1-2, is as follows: SAVISQKPSRDICQRGTSLTIQCQVDSQVTMMFWYRQQPGQSLTLIATANQGSEATYESGFVIDKFPISRPNLTFSTLTVSNMSPEDSSIYLCSVDLDRGPGYTFGSGTRLTVV.

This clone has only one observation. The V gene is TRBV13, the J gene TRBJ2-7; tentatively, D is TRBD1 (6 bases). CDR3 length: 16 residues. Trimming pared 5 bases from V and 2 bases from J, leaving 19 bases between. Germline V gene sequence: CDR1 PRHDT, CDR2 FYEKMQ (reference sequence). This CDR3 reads CASSTRSQGTPYEQYF. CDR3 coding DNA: TGTGCCAGCAGCACGCGTAGCCAGGGGACCCCCTACGAGCAGTACTTC. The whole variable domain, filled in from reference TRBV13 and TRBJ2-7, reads AAGVIQSPRHLIKEKRETATLKCYPIPRHDTVYWYQQGPGQDPQFLISFYEKMQSDKGSIPDRFSAQQFSDYHSELNMSSLELGDSALYFCASSTRSQGTPYEQYFGPGTRLTVT.

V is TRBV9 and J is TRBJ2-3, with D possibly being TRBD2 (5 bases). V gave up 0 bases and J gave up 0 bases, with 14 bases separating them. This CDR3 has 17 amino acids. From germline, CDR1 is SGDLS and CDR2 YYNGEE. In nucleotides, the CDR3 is TGTGCCAGCAGCGTAGCAAGACTACCGGAAAGCACAGATACGCAGTATTTT. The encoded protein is CASSVARLPESTDTQYF.

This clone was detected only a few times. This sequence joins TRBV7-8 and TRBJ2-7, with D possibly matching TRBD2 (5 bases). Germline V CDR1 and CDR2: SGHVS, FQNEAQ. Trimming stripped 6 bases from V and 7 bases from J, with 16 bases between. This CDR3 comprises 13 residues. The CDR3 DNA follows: TGTGCCAGCAGTATCGGGATTCGGGAAGAGCAGTACTTC. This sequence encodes CASSIGIREEQYF.

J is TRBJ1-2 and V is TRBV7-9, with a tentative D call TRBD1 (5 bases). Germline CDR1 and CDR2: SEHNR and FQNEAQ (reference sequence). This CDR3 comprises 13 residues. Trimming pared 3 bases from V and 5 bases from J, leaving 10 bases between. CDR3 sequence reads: CASSLRGYYGYTF. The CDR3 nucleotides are TGTGCCAGCAGCTTGCGGGGGTATTATGGCTACACCTTC.

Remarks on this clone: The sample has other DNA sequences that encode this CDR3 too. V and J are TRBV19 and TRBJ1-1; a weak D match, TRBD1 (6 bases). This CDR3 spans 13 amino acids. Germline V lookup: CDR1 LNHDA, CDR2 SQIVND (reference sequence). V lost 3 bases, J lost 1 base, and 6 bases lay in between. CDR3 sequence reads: CASSMTGNTEAFF. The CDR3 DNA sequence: TGTGCCAGTAGTATGACAGGGAACACTGAAGCTTTCTTT.

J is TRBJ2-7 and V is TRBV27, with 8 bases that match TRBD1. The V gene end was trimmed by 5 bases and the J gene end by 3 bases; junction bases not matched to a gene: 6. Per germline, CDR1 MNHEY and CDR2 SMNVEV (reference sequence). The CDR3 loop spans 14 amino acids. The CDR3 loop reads CASSETGAIYEQYF. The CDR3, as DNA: TGTGCCAGCAGTGAGACAGGGGCGATCTACGAGCAGTACTTC.

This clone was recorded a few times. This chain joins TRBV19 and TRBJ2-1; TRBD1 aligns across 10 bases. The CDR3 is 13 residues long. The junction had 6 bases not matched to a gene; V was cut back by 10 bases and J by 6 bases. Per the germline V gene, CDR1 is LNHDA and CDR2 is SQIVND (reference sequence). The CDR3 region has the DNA TGTGCCACCCGGGACAGGGGAGGCAATGAGCAGTTCTTC. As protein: CATRDRGGNEQFF.

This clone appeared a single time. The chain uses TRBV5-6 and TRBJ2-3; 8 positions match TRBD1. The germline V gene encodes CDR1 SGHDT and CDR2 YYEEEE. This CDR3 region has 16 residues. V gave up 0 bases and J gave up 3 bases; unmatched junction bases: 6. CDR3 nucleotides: TGTGCCAGCAGCTTGGGAGCAGGGGGCTCGACAGATACGCAGTATTTT. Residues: CASSLGAGGSTDTQYF. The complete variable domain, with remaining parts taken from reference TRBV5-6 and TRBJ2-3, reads DAGVTQSPTHLIKTRGQQVTLRCSPKSGHDTVSWYQQALGQGPQFIFQYYEEEERQRGNFPDRFSGHQFPNYSSELNVNALLLGDSALYLCASSLGAGGSTDTQYFGPGTRLTVL.

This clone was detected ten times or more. CDR3 sequence: CASSQASSEGQETQYF. In DNA, the CDR3 is TGTGCCAGCAGCCAGGCTAGCTCCGAGGGACAAGAGACCCAGTACTTC. The chain carries TRBV7-9 and TRBJ2-5, with a weak D call TRBD2 (5 bases). From germline, CDR1 is SEHNR and CDR2 FQNEAQ (reference sequence). V was cut by 5 bases and J by 2 bases, with 18 bases left in between. CDR3 length: 16 residues.

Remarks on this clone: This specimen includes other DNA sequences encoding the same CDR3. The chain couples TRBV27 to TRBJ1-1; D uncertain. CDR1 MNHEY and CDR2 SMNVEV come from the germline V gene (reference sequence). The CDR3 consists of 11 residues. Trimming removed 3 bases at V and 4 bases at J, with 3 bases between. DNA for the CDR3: TGTGCCAGCAGTTTGGGCACTGAAGCTTTCTTT. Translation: CASSLGTEAFF.

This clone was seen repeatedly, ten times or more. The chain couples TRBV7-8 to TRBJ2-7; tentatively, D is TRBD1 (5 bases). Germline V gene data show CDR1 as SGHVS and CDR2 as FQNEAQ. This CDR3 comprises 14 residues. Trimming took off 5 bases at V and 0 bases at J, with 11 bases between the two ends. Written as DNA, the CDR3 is TGTGCCAGCAGCAGCTACAGGAGCTCCTACGAGCAGTACTTC. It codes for CASSSYRSSYEQYF.

CDR3 coding DNA: TGTGCCATCAGTGACTCTAGCAGCTCCTACGAGCAGTACTTC. Translating it yields CAISDSSSSYEQYF. The chain joins TRBV10-3 to TRBJ2-7, with D possibly being TRBD2 (5 bases). Germline V CDR1 and CDR2: ENHRY, SYGVKD. V was shortened by 3 bases and J by 0 bases, with 9 bases between the two germline ends. The CDR3 is 14 amino acids.

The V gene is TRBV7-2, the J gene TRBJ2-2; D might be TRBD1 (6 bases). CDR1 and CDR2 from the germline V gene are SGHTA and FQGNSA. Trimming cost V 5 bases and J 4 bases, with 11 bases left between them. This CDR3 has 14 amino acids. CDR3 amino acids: CASSEVGGTGELFF. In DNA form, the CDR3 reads TGTGCCAGCAGCGAAGTAGGGGGCACCGGGGAGCTGTTTTTT. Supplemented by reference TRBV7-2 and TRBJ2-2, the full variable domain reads GAGVSQSPSNKVTEKGKDVELRCDPISGHTALYWYRQSLGQGLEFLIYFQGNSAPDKSGLPSDRFSAERTGGSVSTLTIQRTQQEDSAVYLCASSEVGGTGELFFGEGSRLTVL.

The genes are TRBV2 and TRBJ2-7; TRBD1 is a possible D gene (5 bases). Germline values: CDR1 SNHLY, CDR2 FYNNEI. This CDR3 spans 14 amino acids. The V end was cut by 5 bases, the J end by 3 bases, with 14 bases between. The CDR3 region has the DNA TGTGCCAGCAGTCGGACACTATCAATCTACGAGCAGTACTTC. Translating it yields CASSRTLSIYEQYF.

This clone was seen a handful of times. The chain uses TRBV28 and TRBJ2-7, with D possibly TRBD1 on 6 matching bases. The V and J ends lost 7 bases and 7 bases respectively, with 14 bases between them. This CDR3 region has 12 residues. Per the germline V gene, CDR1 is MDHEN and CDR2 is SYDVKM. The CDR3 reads CASTRGIREQYF. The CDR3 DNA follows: TGTGCCAGCACCAGGGGTATCAGAGAGCAGTACTTC.

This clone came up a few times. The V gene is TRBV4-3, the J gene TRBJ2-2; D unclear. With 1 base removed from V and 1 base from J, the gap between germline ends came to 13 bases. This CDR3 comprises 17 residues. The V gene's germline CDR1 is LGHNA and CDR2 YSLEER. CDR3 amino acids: CASSQVIGNLNTGELFF. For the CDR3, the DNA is TGCGCCAGCAGCCAAGTTATAGGGAACTTGAACACCGGGGAGCTGTTTTTT.

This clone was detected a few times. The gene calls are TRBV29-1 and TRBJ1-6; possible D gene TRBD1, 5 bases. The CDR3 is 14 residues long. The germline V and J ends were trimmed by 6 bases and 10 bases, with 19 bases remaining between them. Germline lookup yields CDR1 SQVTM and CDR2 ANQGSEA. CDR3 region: CSVRLEGRRSPLHF. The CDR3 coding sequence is TGCAGCGTCCGACTTGAGGGGCGCAGATCACCCCTCCACTTT.

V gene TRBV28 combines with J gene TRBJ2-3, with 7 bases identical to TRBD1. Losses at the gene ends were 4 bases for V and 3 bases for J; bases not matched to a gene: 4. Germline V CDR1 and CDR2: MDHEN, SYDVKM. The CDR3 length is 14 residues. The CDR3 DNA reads TGTGCCAGCAGTTGGGAACAGGGGACAGATACGCAGTATTTT. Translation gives CASSWEQGTDTQYF.

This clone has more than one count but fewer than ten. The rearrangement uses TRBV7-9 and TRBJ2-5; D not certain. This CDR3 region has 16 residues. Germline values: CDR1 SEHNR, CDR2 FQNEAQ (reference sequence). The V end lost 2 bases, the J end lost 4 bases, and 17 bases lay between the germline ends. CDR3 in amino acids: CASSLPPRHGAETQYF. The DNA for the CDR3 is TGTGCCAGCAGCTTACCCCCCCGGCACGGAGCAGAGACCCAGTACTTC.

CDR3 in amino acids: CASSLELGTQETQYF. CDR3 DNA: TGTGCCAGCAGCTTAGAACTGGGGACCCAAGAGACCCAGTACTTC. The chain is built from TRBV7-6 and TRBJ2-5; the D gene could be TRBD1 or TRBD2 (5 bases each). Germline CDR1 is SGHVS and CDR2 is FNYEAQ. V lost 1 base and J 1 base, leaving 10 bases between the germline ends. The CDR3 totals 15 residues. Filled out from reference TRBV7-6 and TRBJ2-5, the complete variable domain reads GAGVSQSPRYKVTKRGQDVALRCDPISGHVSLYWYRQALGQGPEFLTYFNYEAQQDKSGLPNDRFSAERPEGSISTLTIQRTEQRDSAMYRCASSLELGTQETQYFGPGTRLLVL.

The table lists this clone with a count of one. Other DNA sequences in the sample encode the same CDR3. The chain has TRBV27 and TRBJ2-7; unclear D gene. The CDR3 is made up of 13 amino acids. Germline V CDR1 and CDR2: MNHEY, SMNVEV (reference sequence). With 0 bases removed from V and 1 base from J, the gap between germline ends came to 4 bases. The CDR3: CASSLSGSYEQYF. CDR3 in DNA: TGTGCCAGCAGTTTATCGGGTTCCTACGAGCAGTACTTC.